Shown below are 5 T cell receptor beta chains from a single sample sequenced in a study of blood T cell repertoires in COVID-19. Clones were read by immunoSEQ multiplex PCR, and TCRdb kept only the in-frame ones, dropping some. The sample holds 180,000 or so clones; 89% are singletons and the top ten take roughly 6.7%. The sequenced sample consisted of peripheral blood. The origin of the receptors is a man aged 35-49 years with acute or convalescent COVID-19.

This rearrangement joins TRBV30 to TRBJ1-2; 12 nucleotides agree with TRBD1. Trimming at V came to 2 bases and at J to 2 bases, leaving 12 bases not matched to a gene. CDR3 length: 18 residues. Germline V gene sequence: CDR1 GTSNPN, CDR2 SVGIG (reference sequence). The CDR3 is CAWSRGGTGGSLNYGYTF. DNA for the CDR3: TGTGCCTGGAGTCGGGGCGGGACAGGGGGCTCCCTGAACTATGGCTACACCTTC.

This clone is a singleton in its sample. The chain recombines TRBV5-1 with TRBJ2-3; 8 nucleotides match TRBD2. J was trimmed by 1 base and V by 4 bases; bases with no gene match: 5. This CDR3 is built from 15 residues. From germline, CDR1 is SGHRS and CDR2 YFSETQ. The CDR3 loop is CASSPPTSGTDTQYF. The CDR3 DNA is TGCGCCAGCAGCCCTCCGACTAGCGGCACAGATACGCAGTATTTT.

The chain employs TRBV5-1 and TRBJ2-1; D ambiguous. CDR1 SGHRS and CDR2 YFSETQ come from the germline V gene. The V and J ends lost 4 bases and 8 bases respectively, with 7 bases between them. This CDR3 region has 11 residues. For the CDR3, the DNA is TGCGCCAGCAGCCGAGAACATGAGCAGTTCTTC. Its translation: CASSREHEQFF. Full variable domain (outside the CDR3, taken from reference TRBV5-1 and TRBJ2-1): KAGVTQTPRYLIKTRGQQVTLSCSPISGHRSVSWYQQTPGQGLQFLFEYFSETQRNKGNFPGRFSGRQFSNSRSEMNVSTLELGDSALYLCASSREHEQFFGPGTRLTVL.

This rearrangement joins TRBV28 to TRBJ2-3; 8 bases are a match to TRBD1. This CDR3 comprises 15 residues. V was pared by 5 bases and J by 1 base, with 5 bases of the junction left unmatched. Germline V gene sequence: CDR1 MDHEN, CDR2 SYDVKM. The CDR3 reads CASSTGTGGTDTQYF. For the CDR3, the DNA is TGTGCCAGCAGTACGGGGACAGGAGGCACAGATACGCAGTATTTT.

The gene calls are TRBV2 and TRBJ2-3; TRBD2 might be the D (6 bases). There are 16 residues in the CDR3. The germline V and J ends were trimmed by 0 bases and 1 base, with 11 bases remaining between them. CDR1 is SNHLY and CDR2 is FYNNEI in the germline V gene. CDR3 region: CASSEARGGGTDTQYF. DNA of the CDR3: TGTGCCAGCAGTGAAGCGAGAGGAGGGGGCACAGATACGCAGTATTTT.